This T cell receptor beta chain was profiled in a study of cytomegalovirus exposure and HLA in healthy donors. Findings and limits, study-wide: With high specificity and sensitivity, the classifier reportedly diagnosed cytomegalovirus status.

In the PCR, 60 Vbeta and 13 Jbeta primers were used. The protocol was immunoSEQ multiplex PCR, while the TCRdb copy is restricted to in-frame clones and leaves out a portion. This table has roughly 290,000 clones, 85% to 90% appearing once. The CDR3 consists of 13 residues. Trimming took off 2 bases at V and 3 bases at J, with 8 bases between the two ends. CDR1 SGHRS and CDR2 YFSETQ come from the germline V gene. This clone occurred once. Its antigen is unknown. The chain recombines TRBV5-1 with TRBJ1-1, with D uncertain. Material for sequencing was PBMCs. The sequence came from a woman aged 18-29 years in good health and CMV-seronegative. The CDR3 here is CASSFTTDTEAFF. DNA for the CDR3: TGCGCCAGCAGCTTCACTACGGACACTGAAGCTTTCTTT.